These T cell receptor beta chains were read from a single sample in a study of PD-1 blockade in mismatch repair-deficient tumors. Some clones are missing from TCRdb's copy, which holds only in-frame ones; the method was immunoSEQ multiplex PCR. The sample carries under 95,000 clones, over 70% recorded once. The starting material was peripheral blood, obtained 12 weeks after starting pembrolizumab. The source of these receptors is an adult with mismatch repair-deficient cancer. Each CDR3 is given with its conserved first and last residue. The order of the fields is V gene, clone size, D gene, J gene, CDR3 protein, CDR3 DNA. A D gene is named only where the DNA matches it firmly. Expanded clones are given a class, and other clones once, few, many or no size at all.

TRBV30	once	TRBD1	TRBJ2-2	CAWNAGQGNTGELFF	TGTGCCTGGAACGCCGGACAGGGGAACACCGGGGAGCTGTTTTTT
TRBV6-5	-	-	TRBJ2-2	CASSRVELNTGELFF	TGTGCCAGCAGTCGGGTGGAGCTCAACACCGGGGAGCTGTTTTTT
TRBV7-6	-	-	TRBJ2-7	CASSSQPYEQYF	TGTGCCAGCAGCTCCCAGCCCTACGAGCAGTACTTC
TRBV13	few	-	TRBJ2-7	CASSSLGETSSYEQYF	TGTGCCAGCAGTTCCCTGGGGGAGACGAGCTCCTACGAGCAGTACTTC
TRBV7-9	-	-	TRBJ2-3	CASSLGSKATDTQYF	TGTGCCAGCAGCTTAGGATCGAAAGCTACAGATACGCAGTATTTT
TRBV29-1	-	-	TRBJ2-3	CSVEDTLADTQYF	TGCAGCGTCGAAGATACGCTTGCAGATACGCAGTATTTT
TRBV28	few	-	TRBJ1-1	CASSLTLRNLNTEAFF	TGTGCCAGCAGTTTAACCCTCCGGAACCTGAACACTGAAGCTTTCTTT
TRBV14	-	-	TRBJ1-1	CASSQGSLQAFF	TGTGCCAGCAGCCAAGGGTCCCTTCAAGCTTTCTTT
TRBV5-1	-	TRBD1	TRBJ2-2	CASSLAGDSFLTGELFF	TGCGCCAGCAGCTTGGCCGGGGACAGCTTTTTGACCGGGGAGCTGTTTTTT
TRBV5-4	-	TRBD2	TRBJ2-2	CASSWGLAEVGELFF	TGTGCCAGCAGCTGGGGACTAGCGGAGGTCGGGGAGCTGTTTTTT
TRBV27	-	-	TRBJ1-4	CASSFSGYEKLFF	TGTGCCAGCAGTTTCTCAGGTTATGAAAAACTGTTTTTT
TRBV7-2	-	-	TRBJ2-1	CASSLGGPYNEQFF	TGTGCCAGCAGCTTGGGCGGGCCTTACAATGAGCAGTTCTTC
TRBV5-1	-	TRBD1	TRBJ2-3	CASSLASGQDLAAILTDTQYF	TGCGCCAGCAGCTTGGCCTCGGGACAGGACTTAGCGGCTATATTAACAGATACGCAGTATTTT
TRBV7-9	-	-	TRBJ2-5	CASSFGRTQETQYF	TGTGCCAGCAGCTTCGGGCGTACTCAAGAGACCCAGTACTTC
TRBV5-8	-	TRBD2	TRBJ2-3	CASSRDTSGGVDTQYF	TGTGCCAGCAGCCGTGATACTAGCGGAGGGGTAGATACGCAGTATTTT
TRBV6-6	-	-	TRBJ1-5	CATEVGGINQPQHF	TGTGCCACAGAGGTGGGGGGGATTAATCAGCCCCAGCATTTT
TRBV2	-	-	TRBJ2-2	CASGTSTNTGELFF	TGTGCCAGCGGTACTAGCACGAACACCGGGGAGCTGTTTTTT
TRBV27	-	-	TRBJ2-3	CASSLTVAGDTQYF	TGTGCCAGCAGTCTCACAGTGGCTGGAGATACGCAGTATTTT
TRBV2	-	-	TRBJ1-1	CASSERQGSGTEAFF	TGTGCCAGCAGTGAGCGGCAGGGGTCCGGGACTGAAGCTTTCTTT
TRBV30	-	-	TRBJ2-2	CAWRLGQANTGELFF	TGTGCCTGGAGGCTTGGACAAGCGAACACCGGGGAGCTGTTTTTT
TRBV9	few	TRBD1	TRBJ2-1	CASSATGGSYNEQFF	TGTGCCAGCAGCGCGACAGGGGGCTCCTACAATGAGCAGTTCTTC
TRBV5-6	-	-	TRBJ2-7	CASSGGFYEQYF	TGTGCCAGCAGCGGGGGCTTCTACGAGCAGTACTTC
TRBV5-6	-	-	TRBJ1-5	CASSKGWLSSNQPQHF	TGTGCCAGCAGCAAGGGATGGTTGTCGAGCAATCAGCCCCAGCATTTT
TRBV11-3	few	TRBD2	TRBJ2-7	CASSLDSQRGSYEQYF	TGTGCCAGCAGCTTAGATAGCCAGCGGGGCTCCTACGAGCAGTACTTC
TRBV4-1	-	TRBD2	TRBJ2-7	CASSQPASSGANYEQYF	TGCGCCAGCAGCCAGCCGGCCTCTAGCGGGGCTAACTACGAGCAGTACTTC
TRBV18	-	TRBD1	TRBJ2-1	CASSPLDRGFHNEQFF	TGTGCCAGCTCACCCTTGGACAGGGGGTTCCACAATGAGCAGTTCTTC
TRBV5-1	-	-	TRBJ2-2	CASSLYPNTGELFF	TGCGCCAGCAGCTTGTACCCGAACACCGGGGAGCTGTTTTTT
TRBV6-4	-	-	TRBJ2-2	CASSAQGDTGELFF	TGTGCCAGCAGTGCACAGGGCGACACCGGGGAGCTGTTTTTT
TRBV4-1	-	TRBD2	TRBJ2-1	CASSQVDMGLAGFNEQFF	TGCGCCAGCAGCCAAGTGGATATGGGACTAGCGGGATTTAATGAGCAGTTCTTC
TRBV4-3	once	-	TRBJ2-7	CASSHGGNYEQYF	TGCGCCAGCAGCCACGGAGGGAACTACGAGCAGTACTTC
TRBV4-1	many	-	TRBJ1-3	CASSQGVLDTIYF	TGCGCCAGCAGCCAAGGAGTTTTGGACACCATATATTTT
TRBV5-6	once	-	TRBJ1-5	CASSLEGGAVGPQHF	TGTGCCAGCAGCTTGGAGGGAGGGGCTGTTGGGCCCCAGCATTTT
TRBV27	once	TRBD1	TRBJ1-1	CASSLTGRNTEAFF	TGTGCCAGCAGTTTGACAGGGAGGAACACTGAAGCTTTCTTT
TRBV25-1	-	-	TRBJ1-1	CASSPPAGRNTEAFF	TGTGCCAGCAGTCCCCCAGCAGGGAGGAACACTGAAGCTTTCTTT
TRBV9	-	-	TRBJ2-1	CASSPQHNEQFF	TGTGCCAGCAGCCCCCAACACAATGAGCAGTTCTTC
TRBV4-1	-	TRBD2	TRBJ2-7	CASSQGPSGSLTYEQYF	TGCGCCAGCAGCCAAGGGCCTAGCGGGAGTCTAACCTACGAGCAGTACTTC
TRBV5-6	once	-	TRBJ2-1	CASSRTDGGPAGFF	TGTGCCAGCAGCCGGACAGACGGGGGCCCCGCGGGGTTCTTC
TRBV7-6	-	TRBD1	TRBJ2-7	CASSAGQGAYEQYF	TGTGCCAGCAGCGCGGGACAGGGCGCCTACGAGCAGTACTTC
TRBV14	-	-	TRBJ1-4	CASSQGGEKLFF	TGTGCCAGCAGCCAAGGGGGAGAAAAACTGTTTTTT
TRBV9	-	TRBD1	TRBJ1-1	CASSQGQGGTEAFF	TGTGCCAGCAGCCAGGGACAGGGCGGCACTGAAGCTTTCTTT
TRBV29-1	-	-	TRBJ2-7	CSVENFGSSSYEQYF	TGCAGCGTTGAAAATTTCGGTAGCAGCTCCTACGAGCAGTACTTC
TRBV27	-	-	TRBJ2-7	CASRPGLEKTYEQYF	TGTGCCAGCAGACCGGGACTCGAAAAAACCTACGAGCAGTACTTC
TRBV10-1	-	-	TRBJ2-1	CASSTSVRVGEQFF	TGCGCCAGCAGCACATCAGTTCGGGTGGGTGAGCAGTTCTTC
TRBV6-1	-	TRBD2	TRBJ2-7	CASSTSVDSYEQYF	TGTGCCAGCAGTACTAGCGTAGACTCCTACGAGCAGTACTTC
TRBV19	-	TRBD2	TRBJ2-2	CASSLRPSGTTGELFF	TGTGCCAGTAGTCTCCGGCCTAGCGGGACGACCGGGGAGCTGTTTTTT
TRBV11-1	-	-	TRBJ2-2	CASSLPMSGVTGELFF	TGTGCCAGCAGCCTCCCGATGAGCGGCGTTACCGGGGAGCTGTTTTTT
TRBV5-1	once	TRBD2	TRBJ2-7	CASSLVLAGGWGDYEQYF	TGCGCCAGCAGCTTGGTTCTAGCGGGAGGGTGGGGAGACTACGAGCAGTACTTC
TRBV11-2	-	-	TRBJ1-5	CASSPTALGHQPQHF	TGTGCCAGCAGCCCGACAGCCCTCGGCCATCAGCCCCAGCATTTT
TRBV4-3	-	-	TRBJ2-1	CASSQNLYNEQFF	TGCGCCAGCAGCCAAAACTTGTACAATGAGCAGTTCTTC
TRBV19	-	TRBD2	TRBJ2-5	CASSIFPPTSGQETQYF	TGTGCCAGTAGTATATTTCCCCCAACTAGCGGCCAAGAGACCCAGTACTTC
TRBV18	-	-	TRBJ2-2	CASSPRAGQPNTGELFF	TGTGCCAGCTCACCACGGGCAGGTCAGCCGAACACCGGGGAGCTGTTTTTT
TRBV18	-	-	TRBJ2-1	CASSLKGPNEQFF	TGTGCCAGCTCTCTAAAGGGGCCCAATGAGCAGTTCTTC
TRBV5-1	-	-	TRBJ2-6	CASSLSSGSGANVLTF	TGCGCCAGCAGCTTGTCCTCTGGGTCTGGGGCCAACGTCCTGACTTTC
TRBV14	-	-	TRBJ2-4	CASSQENWNTGKNIQYF	TGTGCCAGCAGCCAAGAAAATTGGAACACAGGAAAAAACATTCAGTACTTC